This T cell receptor beta chain was captured by sequencing in a study of shared T cell receptors in the human thymus. The method was immunoSEQ multiplex PCR; TCRdb's version includes in-frame clones alone and lacks a portion of them. The sample carries about 730,000 clones, approximately 83% recorded once. Deletions cut 5 bases from V and 3 bases from J, with 10 bases between. Germline assignment: CDR1 LNHDA and CDR2 SQIVND (reference sequence). The CDR3 contains 13 residues. In addition, the sample was reused for a study of human thymus T cells. According to that study: Resections obtained during corrective heart surgery supplied the thymus tissue. Related work showed strongly overlapping thymic repertoires across unrelated individuals.

V is TRBV19 and J is TRBJ1-2; D uncertain. Source material: thymocytes. The receptor was isolated from a girl younger than two with a congenital heart defect. The CDR3 sequence: CASSSTPHYGYTF. CDR3 nucleotide sequence: TGTGCCAGTAGTTCCACACCTCACTATGGCTACACCTTC.